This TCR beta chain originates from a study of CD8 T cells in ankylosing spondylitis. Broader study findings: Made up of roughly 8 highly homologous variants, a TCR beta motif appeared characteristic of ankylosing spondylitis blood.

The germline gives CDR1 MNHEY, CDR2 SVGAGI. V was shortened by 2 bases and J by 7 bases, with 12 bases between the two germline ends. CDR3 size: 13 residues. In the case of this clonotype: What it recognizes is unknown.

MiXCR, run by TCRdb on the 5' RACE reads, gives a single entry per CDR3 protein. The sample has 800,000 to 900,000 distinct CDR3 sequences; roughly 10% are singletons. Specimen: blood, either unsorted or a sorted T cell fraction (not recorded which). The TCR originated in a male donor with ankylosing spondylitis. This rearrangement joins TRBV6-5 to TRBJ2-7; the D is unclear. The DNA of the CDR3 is TGTGCCAGCAGTTACCTAGTGGACCAAGAGCAGTACTTC. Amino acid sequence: CASSYLVDQEQYF.